This T cell receptor (beta chain) was captured by sequencing in a study of response to subunit inactivated influenza vaccine. The germline gives CDR1 MNHNS, CDR2 SASEGT. The CDR3 length is 15 residues. V lost 3 bases and J lost 0, with 9 bases in between. A note on this clonotype: What it binds is not known.

General study findings and limits: It was suggested by the authors that few new T cells are recruited by each seasonal influenza vaccination.

Each CDR3 protein is one row after TCRdb ran MiXCR on the RT-PCR reads. The sample carries around 710,000 distinct CDR3 sequences, approximately 13% recorded once. This chain connects TRBV6-1 to TRBJ1-3; the D gene is possibly TRBD1 (6 bases). The clonotype comes from a man over 45 who received an inactivated influenza vaccine. This sample comprised PBMCs from blood, obtained around 15 days before vaccination. The CDR3 coding sequence is TGTGCCAGCAGTGAGACAGGAAGCTCTGGAAACACCATATATTTT. Its protein product is CASSETGSSGNTIYF.